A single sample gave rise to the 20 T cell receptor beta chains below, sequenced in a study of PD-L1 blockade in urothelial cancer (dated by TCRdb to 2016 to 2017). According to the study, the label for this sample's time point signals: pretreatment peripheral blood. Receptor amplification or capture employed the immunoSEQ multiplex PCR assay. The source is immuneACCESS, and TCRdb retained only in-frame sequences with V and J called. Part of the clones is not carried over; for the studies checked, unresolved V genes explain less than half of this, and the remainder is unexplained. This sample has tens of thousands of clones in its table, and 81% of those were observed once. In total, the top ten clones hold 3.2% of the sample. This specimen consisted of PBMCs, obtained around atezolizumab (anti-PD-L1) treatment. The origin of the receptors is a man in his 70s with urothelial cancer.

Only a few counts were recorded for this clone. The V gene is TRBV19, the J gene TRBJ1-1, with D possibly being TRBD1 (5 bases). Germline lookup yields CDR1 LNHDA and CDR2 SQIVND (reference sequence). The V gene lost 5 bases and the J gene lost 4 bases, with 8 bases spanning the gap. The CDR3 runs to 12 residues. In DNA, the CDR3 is TGTGCCAGTAGTCGGACACTCACTGAAGCTTTCTTT. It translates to CASSRTLTEAFF.

The CDR3 nucleotides read TGTGCCAGCTCACCACCGGGGACAGGGGGCGGGCAGCCCCAGCATTTT. It yields the protein CASSPPGTGGGQPQHF. The rearrangement joins TRBV18 to TRBJ1-5; TRBD1 matches at 12 bases. V lost 0 bases and J lost 7; bases outside the gene matches: 4. Germline CDR1 is KGHSH and CDR2 is LQKENI. The CDR3 covers 16 residues.

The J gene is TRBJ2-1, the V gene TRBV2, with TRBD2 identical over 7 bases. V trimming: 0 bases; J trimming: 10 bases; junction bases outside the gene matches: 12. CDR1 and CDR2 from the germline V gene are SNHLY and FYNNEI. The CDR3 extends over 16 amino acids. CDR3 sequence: CASSEAVPQLGGEQFF. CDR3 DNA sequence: TGTGCCAGCAGTGAAGCGGTGCCCCAGCTGGGGGGGGAGCAGTTCTTC. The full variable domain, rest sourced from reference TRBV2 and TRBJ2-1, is EPEVTQTPSHQVTQMGQEVILRCVPISNHLYFYWYRQILGQKVEFLVSFYNNEISEKSEIFDDQFSVERPDGSNFTLKIRSTKLEDSAMYFCASSEAVPQLGGEQFFGPGTRLTVL.

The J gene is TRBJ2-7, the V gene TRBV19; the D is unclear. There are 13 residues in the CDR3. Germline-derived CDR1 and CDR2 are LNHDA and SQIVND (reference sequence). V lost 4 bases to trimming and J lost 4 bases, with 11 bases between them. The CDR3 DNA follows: TGTGCCAGTAGTACCCTAGATAGTTACGAGCAGTACTTC. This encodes CASSTLDSYEQYF.

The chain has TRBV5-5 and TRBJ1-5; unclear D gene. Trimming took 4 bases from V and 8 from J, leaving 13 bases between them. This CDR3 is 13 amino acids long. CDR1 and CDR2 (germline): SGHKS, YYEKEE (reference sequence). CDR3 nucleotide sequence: TGTGCCAGCAGCAAAGGTTACCAGGAGCCCCAGCATTTT. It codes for CASSKGYQEPQHF.

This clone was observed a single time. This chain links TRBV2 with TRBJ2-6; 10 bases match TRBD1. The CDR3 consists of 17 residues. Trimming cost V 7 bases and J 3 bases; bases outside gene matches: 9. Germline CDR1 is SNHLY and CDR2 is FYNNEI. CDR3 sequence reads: CASTPRQGALGANVLTF. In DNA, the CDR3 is TGTGCCAGCACCCCCAGACAGGGGGCACTTGGGGCCAACGTCCTGACTTTC.

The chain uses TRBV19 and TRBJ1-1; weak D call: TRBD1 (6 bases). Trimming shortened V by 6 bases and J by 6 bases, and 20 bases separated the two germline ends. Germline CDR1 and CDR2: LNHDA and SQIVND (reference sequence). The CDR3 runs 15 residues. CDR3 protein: CASRKQGDLIPEAFF. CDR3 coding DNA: TGTGCCAGTAGGAAACAGGGAGATTTAATCCCTGAAGCTTTCTTT.

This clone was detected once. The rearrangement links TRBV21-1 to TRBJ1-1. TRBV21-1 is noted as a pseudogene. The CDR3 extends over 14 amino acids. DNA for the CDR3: TGTGCCAGCAGCAATGTCGGAGAGAACACTGAAGCTTTCTTT. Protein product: CASSNVGENTEAFF.

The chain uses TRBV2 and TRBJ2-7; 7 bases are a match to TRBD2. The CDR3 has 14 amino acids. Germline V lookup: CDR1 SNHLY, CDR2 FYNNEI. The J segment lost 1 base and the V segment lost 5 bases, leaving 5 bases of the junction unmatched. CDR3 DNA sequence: TGTGCCAGCAGTCTGAGCGGGGTTTCCTACGAGCAGTACTTC. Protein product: CASSLSGVSYEQYF. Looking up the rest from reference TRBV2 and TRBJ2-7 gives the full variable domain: EPEVTQTPSHQVTQMGQEVILRCVPISNHLYFYWYRQILGQKVEFLVSFYNNEISEKSEIFDDQFSVERPDGSNFTLKIRSTKLEDSAMYFCASSLSGVSYEQYFGPGTRLTVT.

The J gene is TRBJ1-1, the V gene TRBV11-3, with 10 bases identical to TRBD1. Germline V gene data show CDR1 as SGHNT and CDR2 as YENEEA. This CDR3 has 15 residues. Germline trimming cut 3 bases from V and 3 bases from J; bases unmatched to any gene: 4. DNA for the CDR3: TGTGCCAGCAGCTTTGGACAGGGGGAGGACACTGAAGCTTTCTTT. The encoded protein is CASSFGQGEDTEAFF.

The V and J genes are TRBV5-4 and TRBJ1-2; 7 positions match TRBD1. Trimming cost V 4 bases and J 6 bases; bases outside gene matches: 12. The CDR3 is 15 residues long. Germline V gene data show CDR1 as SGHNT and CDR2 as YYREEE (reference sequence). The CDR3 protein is CASSPQTGTPHGYTF. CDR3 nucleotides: TGTGCCAGCAGCCCACAGACAGGGACCCCCCATGGCTACACCTTC.

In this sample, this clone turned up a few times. The CDR3, as DNA: TGCGCCAGCAGCTGGGCTGGTTATGACACTGAAGCTTTCTTT. Translation: CASSWAGYDTEAFF. The chain is built from TRBV5-1 and TRBJ1-1, with D unresolved. V lost 3 bases and J 3 bases, leaving 12 bases between the germline ends. Germline loops: CDR1 SGHRS, CDR2 YFSETQ. This CDR3 region has 14 residues.

CDR3 nucleotides: TGCGCCAGCAGCCACACACAGACGTCATACGAGCAGTACTTC. Protein product: CASSHTQTSYEQYF. The V and J genes are TRBV4-1 and TRBJ2-7; D not certain. This CDR3 contains 14 residues. Germline V lookup: CDR1 MGHRA, CDR2 YSYEKL. V shed 3 bases and J shed 4 bases, with 13 bases lying between them.

This CDR3 is CASSIGYMNTEAFF. CDR3 bases: TGTGCCAGCAGCATCGGGTATATGAACACTGAAGCTTTCTTT. V and J are TRBV27 and TRBJ1-1; no clear D. Per the germline V gene, CDR1 is MNHEY and CDR2 is SMNVEV (reference sequence). This CDR3 contains 14 residues. Trimming stripped 6 bases from V and 0 bases from J, with 11 bases between.

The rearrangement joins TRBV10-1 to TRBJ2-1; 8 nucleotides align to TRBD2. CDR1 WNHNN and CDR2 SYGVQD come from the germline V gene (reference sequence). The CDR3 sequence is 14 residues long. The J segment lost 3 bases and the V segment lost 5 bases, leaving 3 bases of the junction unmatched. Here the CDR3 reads CASSLSGSYNEQFF. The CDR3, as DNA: TGCGCCAGCAGTTTAAGCGGGAGCTACAATGAGCAGTTCTTC.

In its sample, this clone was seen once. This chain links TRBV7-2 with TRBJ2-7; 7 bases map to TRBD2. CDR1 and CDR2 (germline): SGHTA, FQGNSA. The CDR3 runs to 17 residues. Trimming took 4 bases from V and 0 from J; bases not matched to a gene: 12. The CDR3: CASSSNGLGEGSYEQYF. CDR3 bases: TGTGCCAGCAGCTCCAACGGATTGGGGGAGGGCTCCTACGAGCAGTACTTC.

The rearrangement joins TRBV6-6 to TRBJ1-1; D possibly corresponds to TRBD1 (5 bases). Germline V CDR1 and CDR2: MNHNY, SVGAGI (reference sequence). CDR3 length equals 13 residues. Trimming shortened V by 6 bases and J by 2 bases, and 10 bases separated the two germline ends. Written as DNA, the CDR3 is TGTGCCAGCAGGGACACGCAAAACACTGAAGCTTTCTTT. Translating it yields CASRDTQNTEAFF.

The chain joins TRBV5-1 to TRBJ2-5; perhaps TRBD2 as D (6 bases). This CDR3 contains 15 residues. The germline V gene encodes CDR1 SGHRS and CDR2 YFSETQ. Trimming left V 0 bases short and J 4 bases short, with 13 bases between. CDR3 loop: CASSLGTSWSETQYF. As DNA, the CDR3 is TGCGCCAGCAGCTTGGGAACTAGCTGGTCAGAGACCCAGTACTTC. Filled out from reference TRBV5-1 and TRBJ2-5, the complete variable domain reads KAGVTQTPRYLIKTRGQQVTLSCSPISGHRSVSWYQQTPGQGLQFLFEYFSETQRNKGNFPGRFSGRQFSNSRSEMNVSTLELGDSALYLCASSLGTSWSETQYFGPGTRLLVL.

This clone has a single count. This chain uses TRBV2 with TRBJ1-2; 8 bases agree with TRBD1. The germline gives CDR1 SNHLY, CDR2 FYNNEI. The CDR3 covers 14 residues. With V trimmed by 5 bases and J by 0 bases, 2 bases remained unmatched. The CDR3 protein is CASSPGQANYGYTF. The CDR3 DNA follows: TGTGCCAGCAGTCCGGGACAGGCTAACTATGGCTACACCTTC.

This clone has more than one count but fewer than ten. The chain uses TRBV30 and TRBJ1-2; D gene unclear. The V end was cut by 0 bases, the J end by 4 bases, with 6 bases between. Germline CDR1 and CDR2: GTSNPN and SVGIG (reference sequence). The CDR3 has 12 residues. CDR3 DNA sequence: TGTGCCTGGAGTGTAAACAGCTATGGCTACACCTTC. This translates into CAWSVNSYGYTF.